This TCR beta chain was recorded in a study of OX40 agonist ivuxolimab in advanced cancers. For the study at large: Patient treatment consisted of intravenous ivuxolimab administration every 2 weeks at 0.01 to 10 mg/kg.

This clone came up once. What it recognizes is unknown. Study-wide findings and caveats: Some patients without response likewise showed low normalized clonal expansion. No determination was made of the antigen specificity of the expanded peripheral T cells. Fewer expanded clones were found on average in CD4+ than in CD8+ T cells.

The method was immunoSEQ multiplex PCR; TCRdb's version includes in-frame clones alone and lacks a portion of them. This table has approximately 32,000 clones, approximately 86% appearing once. The V end lost 0 bases, the J end lost 7 bases, and 10 bases lay between the germline ends. Germline-derived CDR1 and CDR2 are KGHSH and LQKENI. The CDR3 runs to 14 residues. The rearrangement uses TRBV18 and TRBJ2-1, with D tentatively TRBD2 (6 bases). The sequenced sample was CD4+ or CD8+ T cells sorted from blood, obtained in a trial of the OX40 agonist ivuxolimab. The receptor was derived from an adult with an advanced solid tumor such as melanoma, head and neck, liver or kidney cancer. CDR3 loop: CASSPPGGENEQFF. The CDR3 nucleotides read TGTGCCAGCTCACCACCGGGCGGGGAGAATGAGCAGTTCTTC.